A single T cell receptor (beta chain) is shown here with its context. Its antigen specificity is not known. No base quality values were provided; no much bigger clone lies one nucleotide off. This sample stems from a study of blood T cell repertoires in COVID-19 (dated by TCRdb to about 2020). With respect to the entire study: Samples covering the acute and convalescent phases of COVID-19 were provided by collaborators in the United States, Italy and Spain. The prospective study material was composed of cDNA or gDNA derived from T cells, B-cell-depleted T cells, or PBMCs. The dataset comprised deeply sampled blood TCRbeta repertoires from subjects exposed to, actively infected with, or recovered from COVID-19. The repertoires were released in a freely available public database intended as a resource for research on the immune response to SARS-CoV-2. The samples were drawn from the first 160 participants of the ongoing ImmuneRACE study and from about 1,200 subjects provided by 6 global collaborators. The sample metadata nearly always contained a de-identified subject ID, COVID-19 status, age in years and sex. Where available, HLA class I and class II types were obtained from metadata supplied by the sample provider rather than from assay-based typing.

TCRbeta CDR3 regions were amplified from genomic DNA by means of the immunoSEQ Assay, a bias-controlled multiplex PCR. The original methods were these. The number of nucleated cells in each sample was estimated by amplification of reference gene primers within the assay. Sequence reads were collapsed and filtered to measure the absolute abundance of every unique TCRbeta CDR3 rearrangement. For each sample, productive Simpson clonality was calculated as the square root of Simpson's diversity index across productive rearrangements. TCRdb provides this immuneACCESS table in a form limited to in-frame rearrangements. Some clones are lacking; in checked studies, under half of them reflect an unresolved V gene, and why the rest are absent is not known. D and trimming were read from the DNA, whereas the V and J calls and clone size are those reported in that table. The sample records 110,000 to 150,000 clones, 80% to 90% of which are singletons. Less than 3% of the sample comes from the top ten.

The collaborating institutions used their own protocols to collect whole blood in K2EDTA tubes. Collaborator samples were shipped for TCRbeta analysis as frozen whole blood, isolated PBMCs, or DNA extracted from either sample type. The full study reports these points: Clinical and demographic metadata were provided uncurated, with the amount varying by source and participant.

From the germline V gene, CDR1 is MDHEN and CDR2 is SYDVKM. Between the V and J ends, shortened by 10 bases and 1 base respectively, the junction contains 17 bases. The CDR3 starts with the cysteine, ends with the phenylalanine, and has 14 residues. Solely the CDR3 DNA is kept, with 42 bases framed from the first base. This sequence uses TRBV28 and TRBJ2-7, with TRBD1 tentatively as D gene (6 bases match). The receptor was isolated from a man between 60 and 70 years old with active or convalescent COVID-19. Sequences were obtained from peripheral blood. This receptor has the CDR3 CATEGRGASYEQYF. The DNA is as follows: TGTGCCACCGAAGGCAGGGGCGCTTCCTACGAGCAGTACTTC.